This is a list of T cell receptor beta chains from one sample in a study of blood T cell repertoires in COVID-19. Here immunoSEQ multiplex PCR was the method, and the copy in TCRdb shows in-frame clones only, minus some. The repertoire holds around 94,000 clones, with 84% as singletons. Sequencing input: peripheral blood. The receptors were sampled from a human donor in a cohort sampled during active COVID-19. CDR3s include the opening cysteine and the closing phenylalanine or tryptophan. D genes are given only for firm matches. Clone sizes are given selectively: once, few, many, or a class where the clone is expanded.

d_call j_call clone_size v_call cdr3_aa cdr3_nt
TRBD1 TRBJ2-2 NA TRBV3-1/TRBV3-2 CASSPLTGRAGELFF TGTGCCAGCAGCCCCCTGACAGGGAGAGCCGGGGAGCTGTTTTTT
NA TRBJ2-7 NA TRBV12-3/TRBV12-4 CASSLAENYEQYF TGTGCCAGCAGTTTAGCGGAGAACTACGAGCAGTACTTC
TRBD2 TRBJ2-3 NA TRBV2 CASNTLAGETDTQYF TGTGCCAGCAACACCCTAGCGGGGGAAACAGATACGCAGTATTTT
NA TRBJ2-1 NA TRBV7-3 CASSQRWGLEQFF TGTGCCAGCAGCCAAAGGTGGGGCCTTGAGCAGTTCTTC
TRBD1 TRBJ1-2 NA TRBV15 CATSRAGQIYGYTF TGTGCCACCAGCAGAGCGGGACAGATCTATGGCTACACCTTC
TRBD1 TRBJ1-2 few TRBV7-2 CASSPGTQGASGYTF TGTGCCAGCAGCCCGGGGACCCAGGGGGCCAGTGGCTACACCTTC
TRBD1 TRBJ2-1 NA TRBV19 CASSMGDRGRVGEQFF TGTGCCAGTAGTATGGGGGACAGGGGGCGCGTCGGTGAGCAGTTCTTC
NA TRBJ1-4 NA TRBV24-1 CATGREWNEKLFF TGTGCCACCGGACGGGAGTGGAATGAAAAACTGTTTTTT
NA TRBJ1-1 NA TRBV4-1 CASSTMTGGNTEAFF TGCGCCAGCAGCACAATGACAGGCGGGAACACTGAAGCTTTCTTT
NA TRBJ1-2 NA TRBV6-5 CASSMIQQGPYGYTF TGTGCCAGTTCTATGATCCAGCAGGGGCCCTATGGCTACACCTTC
NA TRBJ1-1 NA TRBV10-1 CASSENQGNTEAFF TGCGCCAGCAGTGAGAACCAGGGGAACACTGAAGCTTTCTTT
TRBD1 TRBJ1-5 NA TRBV6-1 CASSEALQGGHQPQHF TGTGCCAGCAGTGAAGCGCTACAGGGGGGGCATCAGCCCCAGCATTTT
NA TRBJ1-4 few TRBV15 CATRLLPGMINEKLFF TGTGCCACCAGATTGCTCCCAGGGATGATTAATGAAAAACTGTTTTTT
NA TRBJ1-2 NA TRBV11-2 CASGEGGYTF TGTGCCAGCGGGGAGGGTGGCTACACCTTC
TRBD1 TRBJ1-2 NA TRBV24-1 CATSASGQLYGYTF TGTGCCACCAGTGCCTCGGGACAGCTGTATGGCTACACCTTC
TRBD2 TRBJ2-7 NA TRBV6-5 CASSYLAGGLYEQYF TGTGCCAGCAGTTACCTGGCGGGGGGGTTGTACGAGCAGTACTTC
TRBD2 TRBJ2-6 NA TRBV7-2 CASSLTSGGSGANVLTF TGTGCCAGCAGCTTAACTAGCGGGGGGTCTGGGGCCAACGTCCTGACTTTC